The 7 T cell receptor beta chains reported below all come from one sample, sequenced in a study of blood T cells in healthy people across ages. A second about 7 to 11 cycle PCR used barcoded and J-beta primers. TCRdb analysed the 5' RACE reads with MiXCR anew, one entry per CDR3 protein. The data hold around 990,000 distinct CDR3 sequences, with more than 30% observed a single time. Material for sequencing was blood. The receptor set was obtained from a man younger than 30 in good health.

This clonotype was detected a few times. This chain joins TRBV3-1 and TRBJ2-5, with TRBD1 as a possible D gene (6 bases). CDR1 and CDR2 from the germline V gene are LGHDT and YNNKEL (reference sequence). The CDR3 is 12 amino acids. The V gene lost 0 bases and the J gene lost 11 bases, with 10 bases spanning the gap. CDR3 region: CASSQDLQGQYF. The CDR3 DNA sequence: TGTGCCAGCAGCCAAGATCTACAGGGTCAGTACTTC.

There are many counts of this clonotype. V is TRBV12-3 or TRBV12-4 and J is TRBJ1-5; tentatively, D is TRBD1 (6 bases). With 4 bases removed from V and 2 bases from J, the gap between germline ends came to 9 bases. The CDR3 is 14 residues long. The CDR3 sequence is CASSSTGRNQPQHF. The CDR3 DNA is TGTGCCAGCAGTTCGACAGGCCGCAATCAGCCCCAGCATTTT.

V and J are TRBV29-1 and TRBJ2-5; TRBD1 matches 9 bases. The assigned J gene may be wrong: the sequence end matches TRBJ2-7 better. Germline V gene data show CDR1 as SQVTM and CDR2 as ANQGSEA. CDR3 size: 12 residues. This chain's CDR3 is CSAGTGINEQYF. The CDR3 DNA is TGCAGCGCCGGGACAGGGATAAACGAGCAGTACTTC.

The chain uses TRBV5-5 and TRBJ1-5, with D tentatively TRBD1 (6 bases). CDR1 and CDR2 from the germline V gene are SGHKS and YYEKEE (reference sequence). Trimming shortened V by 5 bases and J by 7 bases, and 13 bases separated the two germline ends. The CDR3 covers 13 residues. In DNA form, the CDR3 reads TGTGCCAGCAGTTCAGGGGCTGAGCAGCCCCAGCATTTT. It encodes CASSSGAEQPQHF.

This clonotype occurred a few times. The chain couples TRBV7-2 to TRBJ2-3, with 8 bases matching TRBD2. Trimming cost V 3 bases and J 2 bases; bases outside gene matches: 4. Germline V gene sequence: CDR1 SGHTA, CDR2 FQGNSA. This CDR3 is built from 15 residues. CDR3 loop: CASSFSGDPTDTQYF. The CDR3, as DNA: TGTGCCAGCAGCTTTAGCGGGGACCCCACAGATACGCAGTATTTT. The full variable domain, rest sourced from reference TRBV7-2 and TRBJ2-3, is GAGVSQSPSNKVTEKGKDVELRCDPISGHTALYWYRQSLGQGLEFLIYFQGNSAPDKSGLPSDRFSAERTGGSVSTLTIQRTQQEDSAVYLCASSFSGDPTDTQYFGPGTRLTVL.

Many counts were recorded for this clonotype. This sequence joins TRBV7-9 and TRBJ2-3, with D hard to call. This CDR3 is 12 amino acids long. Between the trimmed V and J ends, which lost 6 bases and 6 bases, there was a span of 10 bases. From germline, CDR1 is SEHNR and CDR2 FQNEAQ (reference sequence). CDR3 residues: CASSPMGDTQYF. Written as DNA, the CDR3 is TGTGCCAGCAGTCCCATGGGGGATACGCAGTATTTT.

DNA of the CDR3: TGTGCCAGCAGCCAAGAAGATCCGGGGCTTAGCTACAATGAGCAGTTCTTC. As protein: CASSQEDPGLSYNEQFF. The rearrangement joins TRBV4-2 to TRBJ2-1; possibly TRBD1 or TRBD2 for D (5 bases each). CDR1 is LGHNA, CDR2 YNFKEQ, per germline. Trimming removed 0 bases at V and 3 bases at J, with 15 bases between. CDR3 length equals 17 residues.